This T cell receptor (beta chain) is from a study of OX40 agonist ivuxolimab in advanced cancers. Study-level background: Clinicians treated patients with ivuxolimab, an agonistic anti-OX40 (CD134) antibody. Dose-escalation patients were diagnosed with hepatocellular carcinoma, melanoma, renal cell cancer or head and neck cancer. From roughly 20 to 90 years was the age range, with a mean of 60 years, and roughly 80% were male. Study-wide results and caveats: Researchers did not determine the expanded peripheral T cells' antigen specificity.

A word on this clone: The antigen is unknown.

Germline values: CDR1 MNHEY, CDR2 SVGAGI. This CDR3 has 13 residues. Trimming shortened V by 6 bases and J by 6 bases, and 14 bases separated the two germline ends. Libraries were prepared by immunoSEQ multiplex PCR; TCRdb keeps only in-frame clonotypes and omits some of them. Altogether approximately 42,000 clones are present, roughly four fifths being singletons, with the ten largest covering 2.5% to 3%. The sample was CD4+ or CD8+ T cells sorted from blood, taken in a trial of the OX40 agonist ivuxolimab. The TCR sequence derives from an adult with an advanced solid tumor such as melanoma, head and neck, liver or kidney cancer. The chain couples TRBV6-5 to TRBJ1-2; no clear D gene. DNA of the CDR3: TGTGCCAGCAGCCCCCAGCCGGGGAATGGCTACACCTTC. Translation: CASSPQPGNGYTF.